A selection of T cell receptor beta chains follows, all from one sample in a study of beta chain features in type 1 diabetes. Profiling relied on immunoSEQ multiplex PCR, and the TCRdb table lists in-frame clones only, not all of them. The sample carries some 150,000 clones, more than 9% recorded once. Sample: naive CD4+ T cells from blood. The receptors shown here come from a man aged 18 to 30 in good health. The CDR3 runs from the conserved cysteine through the conserved F or W. D genes are given only for firm matches. Not every row has a clone size; where given, it reads once, few, many or a size class.

length	size	D	J	V	CDR3	DNA
15	few	TRBD1	TRBJ1-4	TRBV7-3	CASSATGGANEKLFF	TGTGCCAGCAGCGCCACAGGGGGGGCTAATGAAAAACTGTTTTTT
14	few	NA	TRBJ1-1	TRBV6-5	CASSDRILNTEAFF	TGTGCCAGCAGCGACAGGATTTTGAACACTGAAGCTTTCTTT
16	NA	NA	TRBJ2-6	TRBV5-1	CASTPGLLSGANVLTF	TGCGCCAGTACCCCGGGACTTCTGTCTGGGGCCAACGTCCTGACTTTC
13	NA	NA	TRBJ2-1	TRBV28	CASKGGPYNEQFF	TGTGCCAGCAAAGGCGGGCCTTACAATGAGCAGTTCTTC
11	few	NA	TRBJ1-2	TRBV30	CAWSVLRGYTF	TGTGCCTGGAGTGTACTACGAGGCTACACCTTC
19	NA	NA	TRBJ2-3	TRBV4-3	CASSQEPSTGGPYTDTQYF	TGCGCCAGCAGCCAAGAACCGTCTACGGGGGGCCCGTACACAGATACGCAGTATTTT
15	few	TRBD2	TRBJ2-3	TRBV25-1	CASSDLAGGRDTQYF	TGTGCCAGCAGTGATTTGGCGGGGGGCCGAGATACGCAGTATTTT
13	few	NA	TRBJ1-5	TRBV28	CASSLGRVQPQHF	TGTGCCAGCAGTTTGGGCAGGGTACAGCCCCAGCATTTT
16	NA	TRBD2	TRBJ2-2	TRBV19	CASSILAGEDTGELFF	TGTGCCAGTAGTATTCTAGCGGGGGAGGACACCGGGGAGCTGTTTTTT
14	NA	NA	TRBJ1-3	TRBV6-5	CASSTDRSGNTIYF	TGTGCCAGCAGCACCGACAGGTCTGGAAACACCATATATTTT
15	NA	TRBD2	TRBJ2-1	TRBV6-5	CASRLLAGDYNEQFF	TGTGCCAGCAGGTTACTAGCGGGGGACTACAATGAGCAGTTCTTC
16	NA	TRBD1	TRBJ1-2	TRBV23-1	CASSHIAGQGPYGYTF	TGCGCCAGCAGTCACATCGCGGGACAGGGTCCCTATGGCTACACCTTC
14	NA	TRBD1	TRBJ2-7	TRBV6-5	CASRPGQGAYEQYF	TGTGCCAGCAGACCTGGACAGGGGGCCTACGAGCAGTACTTC
12	NA	TRBD2	TRBJ2-2	TRBV28	CASSQRGGELFF	TGTGCCAGCAGTCAGCGGGGCGGGGAGCTGTTTTTT
16	few	TRBD2	TRBJ2-7	TRBV29-1	CSVEDFTASGSYEQYF	TGCAGCGTTGAAGATTTTACGGCTAGCGGATCCTACGAGCAGTACTTC
15	few	TRBD2	TRBJ2-7	TRBV18	CASSSTSGGTYEQYF	TGTGCCAGCTCATCTACTAGCGGGGGGACGTACGAGCAGTACTTC
16	NA	TRBD1	TRBJ2-1	TRBV4-3	CASSQEPGQVINEQFF	TGCGCCAGCAGCCAAGAACCGGGACAGGTGATAAATGAGCAGTTCTTC
15	NA	NA	TRBJ1-6	TRBV18	CASSLDYSYNSPLHF	TGTGCCAGCTCCCTGGACTACTCCTATAATTCACCCCTCCACTTT
16	NA	TRBD2	TRBJ2-2	TRBV4-3	CASSLTGGIDTGELFF	TGCGCCAGCAGCCTTACGGGGGGGATTGATACCGGGGAGCTGTTTTTT
14	NA	NA	TRBJ2-7	TRBV25-1	CASSDLGRPNKQYF	TGTGCCAGCAGTGACCTTGGCAGGCCCAATAAGCAGTACTTC
15	few	TRBD1	TRBJ2-2	TRBV5-1	CASSSYRGRTGELFF	TGCGCCAGCAGCTCCTACAGGGGGAGGACCGGGGAGCTGTTTTTT
15	few	TRBD1	TRBJ2-3	TRBV18	CASSLQGAQTDTQYF	TGTGCCAGCTCACTACAGGGGGCGCAGACAGATACGCAGTATTTT
15	NA	TRBD1	TRBJ2-5	TRBV7-2	CASSLRRTGQETQYF	TGTGCCAGCAGCTTACGGCGGACAGGACAAGAGACCCAGTACTTC
16	few	NA	TRBJ1-6	TRBV21-1	CASSKRPGQGPPALHF	TGTGCCAGCAGCAAACGTCCGGGACAGGGGCCACCGGCCCTCCACTTT
16	few	TRBD2	TRBJ2-3	TRBV5-1	CASSLGTSGVTDTQYF	TGCGCCAGCAGCTTGGGGACTAGCGGGGTAACAGATACGCAGTATTTT
14	NA	NA	TRBJ2-1	TRBV11-2	CASSLVGHRGEQFF	TGTGCCAGCAGCTTAGTGGGACACCGAGGGGAGCAGTTCTTC
14	NA	NA	TRBJ2-5	TRBV18	CASSTRTEKETQYF	TGTGCCAGCTCTACCAGGACAGAGAAAGAGACCCAGTACTTC
15	NA	TRBD1	TRBJ2-7	TRBV5-1	CASSLEGTASYEQYF	TGCGCCAGCAGCTTGGAAGGGACAGCCTCCTACGAGCAGTACTTC
15	few	NA	TRBJ2-7	TRBV27	CASSLLSGQPYEQYF	TGTGCCAGCAGTTTATTATCCGGACAACCCTACGAGCAGTACTTC
14	NA	TRBD1	TRBJ1-1	TRBV30	CAWSRDRGLGEAFF	TGTGCCTGGAGTCGGGACAGGGGTTTGGGTGAAGCTTTCTTT